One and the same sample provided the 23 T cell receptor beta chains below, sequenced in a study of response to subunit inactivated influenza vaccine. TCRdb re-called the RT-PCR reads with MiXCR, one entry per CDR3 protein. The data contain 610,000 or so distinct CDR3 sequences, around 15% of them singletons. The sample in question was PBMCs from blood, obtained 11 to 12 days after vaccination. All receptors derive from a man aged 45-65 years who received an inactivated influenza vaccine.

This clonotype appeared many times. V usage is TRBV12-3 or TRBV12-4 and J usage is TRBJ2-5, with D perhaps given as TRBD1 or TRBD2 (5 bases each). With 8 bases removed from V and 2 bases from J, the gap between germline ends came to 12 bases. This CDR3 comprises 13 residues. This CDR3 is CASGGTQQETQYF. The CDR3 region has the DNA TGTGCCAGCGGGGGAACTCAACAAGAGACCCAGTACTTC.

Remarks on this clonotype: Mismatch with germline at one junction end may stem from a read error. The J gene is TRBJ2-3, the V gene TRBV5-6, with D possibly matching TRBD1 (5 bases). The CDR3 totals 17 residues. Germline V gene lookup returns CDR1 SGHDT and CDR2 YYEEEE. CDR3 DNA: TGTGCCGGCAGCTTGAAGTTCGAGACAGCCAGCACAGATACGCAGTATTTT. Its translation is CAGSLKFETASTDTQYF.

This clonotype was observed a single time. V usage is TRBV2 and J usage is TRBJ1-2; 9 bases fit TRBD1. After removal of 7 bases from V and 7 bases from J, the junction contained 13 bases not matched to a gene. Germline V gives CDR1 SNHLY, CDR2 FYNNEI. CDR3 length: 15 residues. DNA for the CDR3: TGTGCCAGCAAAACCGGGACAGGGCGCGGGGGTGGCTACACCTTC. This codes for CASKTGTGRGGGYTF. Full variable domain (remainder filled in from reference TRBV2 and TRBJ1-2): EPEVTQTPSHQVTQMGQEVILRCVPISNHLYFYWYRQILGQKVEFLVSFYNNEISEKSEIFDDQFSVERPDGSNFTLKIRSTKLEDSAMYFCASKTGTGRGGGYTFGSGTRLTVV.

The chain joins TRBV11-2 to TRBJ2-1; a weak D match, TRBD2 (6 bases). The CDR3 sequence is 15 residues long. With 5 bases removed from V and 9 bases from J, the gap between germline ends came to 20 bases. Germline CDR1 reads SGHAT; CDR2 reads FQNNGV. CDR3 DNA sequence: TGTGCCAGCAGCCCCCGACTAGGGGATGTGGCTGAGCAGTTCTTC. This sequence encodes CASSPRLGDVAEQFF.

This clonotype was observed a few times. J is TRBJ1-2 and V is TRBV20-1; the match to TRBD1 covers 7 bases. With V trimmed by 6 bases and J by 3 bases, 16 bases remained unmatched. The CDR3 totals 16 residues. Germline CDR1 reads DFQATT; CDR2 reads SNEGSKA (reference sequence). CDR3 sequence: CSAPRDRGRPYYGYTF. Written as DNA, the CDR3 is TGCAGTGCCCCCCGGGACAGAGGGCGCCCCTACTATGGCTACACCTTC.

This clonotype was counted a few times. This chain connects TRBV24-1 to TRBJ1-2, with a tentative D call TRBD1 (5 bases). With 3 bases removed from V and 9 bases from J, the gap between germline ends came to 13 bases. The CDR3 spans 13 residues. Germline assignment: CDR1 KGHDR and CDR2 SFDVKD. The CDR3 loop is CATSDGRQNRYTF. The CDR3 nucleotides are TGTGCCACCAGTGATGGGAGACAGAACCGCTACACCTTC.

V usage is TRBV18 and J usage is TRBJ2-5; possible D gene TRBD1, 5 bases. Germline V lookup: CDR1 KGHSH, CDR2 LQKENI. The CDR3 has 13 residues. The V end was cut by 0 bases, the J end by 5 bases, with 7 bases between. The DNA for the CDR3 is TGTGCCAGCTCACCACCGACAGTGGAGACCCAGTACTTC. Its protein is CASSPPTVETQYF.

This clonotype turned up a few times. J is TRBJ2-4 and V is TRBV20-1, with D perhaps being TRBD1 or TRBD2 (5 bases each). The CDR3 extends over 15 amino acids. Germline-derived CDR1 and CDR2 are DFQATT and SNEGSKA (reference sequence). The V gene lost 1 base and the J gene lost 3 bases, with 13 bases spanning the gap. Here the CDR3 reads CSARARGGGKNIQYF. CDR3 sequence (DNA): TGCAGTGCTAGAGCGAGGGGTGGTGGCAAAAACATTCAGTACTTC.

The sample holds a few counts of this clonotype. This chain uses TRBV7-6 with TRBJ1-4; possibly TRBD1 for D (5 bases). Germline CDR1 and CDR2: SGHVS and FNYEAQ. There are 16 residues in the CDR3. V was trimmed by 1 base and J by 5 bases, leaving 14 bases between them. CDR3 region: CASSLVGFGGNEKLFF. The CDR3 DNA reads TGTGCCAGCAGCTTAGTAGGATTCGGGGGGAATGAAAAACTGTTTTTT.

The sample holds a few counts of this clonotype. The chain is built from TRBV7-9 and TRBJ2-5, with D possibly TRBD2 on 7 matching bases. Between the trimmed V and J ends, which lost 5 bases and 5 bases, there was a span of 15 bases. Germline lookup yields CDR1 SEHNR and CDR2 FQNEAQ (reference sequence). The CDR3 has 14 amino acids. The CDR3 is CASSPSGGLETQYF. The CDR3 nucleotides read TGTGCCAGCAGCCCATCGGGGGGCTTGGAGACCCAGTACTTC.

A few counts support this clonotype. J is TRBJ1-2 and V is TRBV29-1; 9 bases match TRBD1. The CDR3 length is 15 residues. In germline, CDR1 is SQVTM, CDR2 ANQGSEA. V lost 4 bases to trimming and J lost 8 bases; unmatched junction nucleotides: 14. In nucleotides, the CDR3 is TGCAGCGTTGGAATCACCGTACAGGGGGCGGGAGGCTACACCTTC. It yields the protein CSVGITVQGAGGYTF.

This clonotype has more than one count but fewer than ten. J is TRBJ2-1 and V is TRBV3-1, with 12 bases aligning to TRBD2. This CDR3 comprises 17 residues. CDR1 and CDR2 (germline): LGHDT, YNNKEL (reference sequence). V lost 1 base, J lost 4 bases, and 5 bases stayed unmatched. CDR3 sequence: CASSQGASGGAYNEQFF. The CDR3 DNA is TGTGCCAGCAGCCAAGGGGCTAGCGGGGGGGCTTACAATGAGCAGTTCTTC.

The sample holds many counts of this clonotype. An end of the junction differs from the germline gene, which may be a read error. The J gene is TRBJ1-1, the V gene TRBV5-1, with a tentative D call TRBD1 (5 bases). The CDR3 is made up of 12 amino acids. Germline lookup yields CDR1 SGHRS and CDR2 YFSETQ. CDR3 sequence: CASSLRGTEAFF. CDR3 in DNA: TGTGCCAGCAGCCTTCGGGGGACTGAAGCTTTCTTT.

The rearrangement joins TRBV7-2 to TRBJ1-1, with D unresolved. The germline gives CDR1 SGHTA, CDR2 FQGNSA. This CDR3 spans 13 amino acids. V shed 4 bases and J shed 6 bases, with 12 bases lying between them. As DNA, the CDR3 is TGTGCCAGCAGCTACTCACCAGGCGCTGAAGCTTTCTTT. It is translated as CASSYSPGAEAFF.

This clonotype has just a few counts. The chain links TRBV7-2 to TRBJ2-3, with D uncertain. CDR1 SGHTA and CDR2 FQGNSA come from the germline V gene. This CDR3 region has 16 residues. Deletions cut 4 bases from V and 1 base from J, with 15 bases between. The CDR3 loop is CASSSERPIRTDTQYF. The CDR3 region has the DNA TGTGCCAGCAGCTCCGAGAGGCCTATTCGCACAGATACGCAGTATTTT.

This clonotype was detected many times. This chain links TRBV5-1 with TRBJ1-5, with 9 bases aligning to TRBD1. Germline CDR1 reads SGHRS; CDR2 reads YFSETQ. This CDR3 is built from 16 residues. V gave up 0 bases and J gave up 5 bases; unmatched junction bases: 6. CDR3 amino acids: CASSLGTTGGDQPQHF. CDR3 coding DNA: TGCGCCAGCAGCTTGGGAACGACAGGGGGTGATCAGCCCCAGCATTTT.

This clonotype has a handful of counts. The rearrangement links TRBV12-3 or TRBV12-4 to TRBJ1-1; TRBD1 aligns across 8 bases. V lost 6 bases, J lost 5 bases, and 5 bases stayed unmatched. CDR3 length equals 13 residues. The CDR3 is CASRSGGWTEAFF. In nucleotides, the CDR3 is TGTGCCAGCAGGTCAGGGGGCTGGACTGAAGCTTTCTTT.

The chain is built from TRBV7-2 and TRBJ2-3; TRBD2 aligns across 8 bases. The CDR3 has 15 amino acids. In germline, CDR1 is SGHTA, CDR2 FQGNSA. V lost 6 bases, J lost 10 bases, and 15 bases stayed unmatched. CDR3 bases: TGTGCCAGCAGTCCCGGGACTAGACCCCCAGAAGCGCAGTATTTT. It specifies CASSPGTRPPEAQYF.

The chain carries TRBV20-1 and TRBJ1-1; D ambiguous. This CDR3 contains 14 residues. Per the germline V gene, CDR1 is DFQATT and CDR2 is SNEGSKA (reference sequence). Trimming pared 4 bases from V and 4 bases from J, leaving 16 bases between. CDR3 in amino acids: CSAISTVAVTEAFF. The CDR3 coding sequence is TGCAGTGCTATATCGACCGTGGCGGTCACTGAAGCTTTCTTT.

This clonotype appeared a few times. The CDR3 DNA sequence: TGTGCCAGCACACAAGTACACACCGGGGAGCTGTTTTTT. Residues: CASTQVHTGELFF. The genes are TRBV12-3 or TRBV12-4 and TRBJ2-2; D not resolved. The CDR3 is 13 residues long. Trimming left V 7 bases short and J 3 bases short, with 9 bases between.

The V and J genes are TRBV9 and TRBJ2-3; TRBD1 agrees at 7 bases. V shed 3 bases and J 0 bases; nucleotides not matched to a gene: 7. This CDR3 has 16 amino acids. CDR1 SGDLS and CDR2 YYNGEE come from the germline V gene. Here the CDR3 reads CASSEGQSSSTDTQYF. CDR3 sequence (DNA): TGTGCCAGCAGCGAGGGACAGTCTTCTAGCACAGATACGCAGTATTTT.

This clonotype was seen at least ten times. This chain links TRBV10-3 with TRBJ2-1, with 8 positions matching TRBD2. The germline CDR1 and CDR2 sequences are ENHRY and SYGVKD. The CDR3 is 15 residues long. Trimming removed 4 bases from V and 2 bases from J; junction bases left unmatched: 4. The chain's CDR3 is CAISGYSGAYNEQFF. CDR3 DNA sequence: TGTGCCATCAGTGGTTATAGCGGGGCCTACAATGAGCAGTTCTTC.

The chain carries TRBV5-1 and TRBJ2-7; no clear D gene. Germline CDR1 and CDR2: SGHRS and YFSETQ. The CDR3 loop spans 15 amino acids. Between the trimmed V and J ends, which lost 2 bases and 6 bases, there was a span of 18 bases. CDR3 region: CASSLDVGSTAEQYF. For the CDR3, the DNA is TGCGCCAGCAGCTTAGACGTGGGGTCGACGGCCGAGCAGTACTTC. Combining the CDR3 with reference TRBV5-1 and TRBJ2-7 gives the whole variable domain KAGVTQTPRYLIKTRGQQVTLSCSPISGHRSVSWYQQTPGQGLQFLFEYFSETQRNKGNFPGRFSGRQFSNSRSEMNVSTLELGDSALYLCASSLDVGSTAEQYFGPGTRLTVT.